The 18 T cell receptor beta chains below were found in one sample sequenced in a study of cytomegalovirus exposure and HLA in healthy donors. Data came from immunoSEQ multiplex PCR; TCRdb stores just in-frame clones and leaves some out. The data hold about 240,000 clones, with more than 75% observed a single time. The sample consisted of PBMCs. These TCRs come from a young woman in good health and CMV-seropositive.

The chain couples TRBV29-1 to TRBJ2-5, with D possibly matching TRBD1 (6 bases). Per germline, CDR1 SQVTM and CDR2 ANQGSEA. The CDR3 runs to 16 residues. The germline V and J ends were trimmed by 4 bases and 8 bases, with 26 bases remaining between them. The chain's CDR3 is CSVARGQTGDGKTQYF. The CDR3 region has the DNA TGCAGCGTTGCCCGAGGACAGACCGGGGACGGGAAAACCCAGTACTTC.

This clone was observed a few times. The gene calls are TRBV5-1 and TRBJ1-2, with unresolved D. The V gene lost 0 bases and the J gene lost 4 bases, with 13 bases spanning the gap. The CDR3 has 15 residues. The germline CDR1 and CDR2 sequences are SGHRS and YFSETQ. The CDR3 loop reads CASSLAAGYVYGYTF. The CDR3 nucleotides are TGCGCCAGCAGCTTGGCCGCCGGGTACGTCTATGGCTACACCTTC.

With regard to this clone: Other DNA variants within this sample encode the same CDR3. The chain recombines TRBV5-6 with TRBJ2-7; possibly TRBD1 for D (6 bases). CDR1 is SGHDT, CDR2 YYEEEE, per germline. With 4 bases removed from V and 5 bases from J, the gap between germline ends came to 10 bases. The CDR3 has 12 residues. The CDR3 sequence: CASSHSGDEQYF. DNA of the CDR3: TGTGCCAGCAGCCACTCAGGGGACGAGCAGTACTTC.

The chain has TRBV6-1 and TRBJ1-4; D is perhaps TRBD1 (6 bases). The CDR3 spans 15 residues. The germline V and J ends were trimmed by 2 bases and 6 bases, with 13 bases remaining between them. The germline V gene encodes CDR1 MNHNS and CDR2 SASEGT. CDR3 loop: CASSEYGGRDEKLFF. CDR3 nucleotide sequence: TGTGCCAGCAGTGAATACGGGGGGCGGGATGAAAAACTGTTTTTT.

This chain connects TRBV18 to TRBJ1-1, with a possible D match to TRBD1 (6 bases). Trimming stripped 3 bases from V and 3 bases from J, with 11 bases between. Germline CDR1 reads KGHSH; CDR2 reads LQKENI. The CDR3 runs 14 residues. CDR3 coding DNA: TGTGCCAGCTCACCCCAGACAGGAGACACTGAAGCTTTCTTT. This encodes CASSPQTGDTEAFF.

The rearrangement links TRBV28 to TRBJ2-1; 10 positions match TRBD2. The CDR3 is 17 amino acids. V shed 5 bases and J 8 bases; nucleotides not matched to a gene: 15. Germline assignment: CDR1 MDHEN and CDR2 SYDVKM. The CDR3 spells CASSLLMTSGQSHEQFF. The CDR3, as DNA: TGTGCCAGCAGTCTCCTCATGACTAGCGGGCAGTCCCATGAGCAGTTCTTC.

This clone was detected only once. The genes are TRBV10-3 and TRBJ1-5; TRBD1 aligns across 7 bases. The CDR3 loop spans 13 amino acids. Looked up from germline, CDR1 is ENHRY and CDR2 is SYGVKD. The ends lost 4 bases at V and 7 bases at J; junction bases unmatched: 4. The CDR3 loop reads CAISGTGVQPQHF. CDR3 coding DNA: TGTGCCATCAGTGGAACAGGGGTCCAGCCCCAGCATTTT.

J is TRBJ2-7 and V is TRBV5-1; 7 nucleotides align to TRBD1. The CDR3 contains 15 residues. The germline CDR1 and CDR2 sequences are SGHRS and YFSETQ. Germline trimming cut 0 bases from V and 4 bases from J; bases unmatched to any gene: 7. CDR3 loop: CASSLAGTATYEQYF. The CDR3 DNA sequence: TGCGCCAGCAGCTTGGCCGGGACAGCCACTTACGAGCAGTACTTC.

This chain joins TRBV19 and TRBJ2-1, with D uncertain. V lost 2 bases to trimming and J lost 3 bases, with 8 bases between them. Germline CDR1 is LNHDA and CDR2 is SQIVND (reference sequence). The CDR3 consists of 14 residues. In nucleotides, the CDR3 is TGTGCCAGTAGTATATGGGCCTTCTACAATGAGCAGTTCTTC. Its protein is CASSIWAFYNEQFF. Variable domain in full (rest from reference TRBV19 and TRBJ2-1): DGGITQSPKYLFRKEGQNVTLSCEQNLNHDAMYWYRQDPGQGLRLIYYSQIVNDFQKGDIAEGYSVSREKKESFPLTVTSAQKNPTAFYLCASSIWAFYNEQFFGPGTRLTVL.

This chain uses TRBV27 with TRBJ2-5, with D maybe TRBD1 (6 bases). Germline V CDR1 and CDR2: MNHEY, SMNVEV (reference sequence). The CDR3 covers 15 residues. V dropped 1 base and J dropped 2 bases, with 11 bases sitting between them. The CDR3 sequence is CASSLWGPGQETQYF. The CDR3 DNA reads TGTGCCAGCAGTTTATGGGGGCCTGGACAAGAGACCCAGTACTTC.

The chain combines TRBV28 with TRBJ1-2, with D maybe TRBD1 (5 bases). Germline V gene data show CDR1 as MDHEN and CDR2 as SYDVKM. The CDR3 has 12 residues. The germline V and J ends were trimmed by 6 bases and 7 bases, with 12 bases remaining between them. Here the CDR3 reads CASRILRGGYTF. The CDR3 DNA reads TGTGCCAGCAGGATTTTAAGGGGTGGCTACACCTTC.

J is TRBJ2-3 and V is TRBV29-1; D is perhaps TRBD2 (6 bases). CDR3 length: 13 amino acids. Per the germline V gene, CDR1 is SQVTM and CDR2 is ANQGSEA. The V end lost 4 bases, the J end lost 0 bases, and 8 bases lay between the germline ends. CDR3 residues: CSVGGASTDTQYF. For the CDR3, the DNA is TGCAGCGTTGGCGGGGCTAGCACAGATACGCAGTATTTT.

The rearrangement joins TRBV5-4 to TRBJ1-3, with D possibly TRBD1 on 6 matching bases. Trimming cost V 0 bases and J 2 bases, with 12 bases left between them. Germline CDR1 SGHNT, CDR2 YYREEE (reference sequence). This CDR3 comprises 16 residues. In DNA, the CDR3 is TGTGCCAGCAGCTTGGGGCCCCAGGGGACTGGAAACACCATATATTTT. This translates into CASSLGPQGTGNTIYF.

This clone was found once. The CDR3 protein is CASSRQRAFF. DNA for the CDR3: TGTGCCAGCAGCCGACAACGAGCTTTCTTT. The chain links TRBV6-1 to TRBJ1-1; unclear D gene. CDR1 and CDR2 from the germline V gene are MNHNS and SASEGT. This CDR3 is 10 amino acids long. The V end was cut by 6 bases, the J end by 10 bases, with 9 bases between.

The chain joins TRBV5-1 to TRBJ2-7, with 9 bases lining up with TRBD1. CDR1 SGHRS and CDR2 YFSETQ come from the germline V gene. The J segment lost 9 bases and the V segment lost 0 bases, leaving 10 bases of the junction unmatched. This CDR3 comprises 15 residues. The CDR3 region is CASSLGGGQGNWQYF. The CDR3 region has the DNA TGCGCCAGCAGCTTGGGGGGGGGACAGGGAAATTGGCAGTACTTC.

The chain couples TRBV7-9 to TRBJ2-7; D is unclear. The CDR3 consists of 11 residues. Germline V lookup: CDR1 SEHNR, CDR2 FQNEAQ (reference sequence). V was clipped by 5 bases and J by 4 bases, with 6 bases between them. The CDR3 loop is CASSRNYEQYF. CDR3 nucleotide sequence: TGTGCCAGCAGCCGTAATTACGAGCAGTACTTC.

V and J are TRBV30 and TRBJ2-7; a possible D gene is TRBD1 (6 bases). Germline CDR1 reads GTSNPN; CDR2 reads SVGIG (reference sequence). The CDR3 has 15 residues. Trimming took off 0 bases at V and 5 bases at J, with 17 bases between the two ends. The CDR3 coding sequence is TGTGCCTGGAGTGTAGGTCAGGGGTTCGCGGACGAGCAGTACTTC. Amino acid sequence: CAWSVGQGFADEQYF.

This clone was counted a single time. CDR3 sequence reads: CASGLGTGDTF. CDR3 nucleotide sequence: TGTGCCAGCGGGCTCGGGACAGGGGACACCTTC. The chain carries TRBV28 and TRBJ1-2, with TRBD1 identical over 10 bases. Germline lookup yields CDR1 MDHEN and CDR2 SYDVKM. Losses at the gene ends were 8 bases for V and 12 bases for J; bases not matched to a gene: 6. CDR3 size: 11 residues.